Described below is a single T cell receptor beta chain sequence and its context. This record belongs to a study of shared clonotypes between healthy human individuals. Produced via immunoSEQ multiplex PCR; TCRdb's table is partial and in-frame only. Of some 2 million clones listed, roughly 95% were seen once; the top ten hold 0.9% to 1.3%. The germline CDR1 and CDR2 sequences are PRHDT and FYEKMQ (reference sequence). Trimming shortened V by 1 base and J by 3 bases, and 10 bases separated the two germline ends. The CDR3 is 14 residues long. CD45RO negativity and positive selection for CCR7 defined naive CD8 cells, a population that excluded terminally differentiated effector memory CD45RA+ cells.

This TCR was sampled from a man aged 18 to 30 in good health. The rearrangement uses TRBV13 and TRBJ2-7; D is possibly TRBD1 (5 bases). Sequenced sample: naive CD8+ T cells sorted from blood. The CDR3 sequence: CASSLEGQGYEQYF. In DNA, the CDR3 is TGTGCCAGCAGCTTAGAGGGGCAGGGCTACGAGCAGTACTTC.